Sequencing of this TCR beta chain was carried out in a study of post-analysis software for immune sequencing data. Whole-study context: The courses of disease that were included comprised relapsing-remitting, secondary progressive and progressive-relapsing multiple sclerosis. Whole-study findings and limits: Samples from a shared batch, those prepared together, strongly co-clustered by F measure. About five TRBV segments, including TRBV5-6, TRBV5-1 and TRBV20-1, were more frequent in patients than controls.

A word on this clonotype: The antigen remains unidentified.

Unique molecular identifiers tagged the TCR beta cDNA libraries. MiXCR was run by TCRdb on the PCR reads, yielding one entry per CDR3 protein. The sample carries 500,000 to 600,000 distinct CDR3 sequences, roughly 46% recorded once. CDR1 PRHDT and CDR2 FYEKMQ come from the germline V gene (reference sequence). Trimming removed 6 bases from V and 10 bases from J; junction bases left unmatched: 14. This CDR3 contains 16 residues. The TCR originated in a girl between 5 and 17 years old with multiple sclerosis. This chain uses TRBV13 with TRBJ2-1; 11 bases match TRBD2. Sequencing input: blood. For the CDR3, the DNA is TGTGCCAGCAGTGTCTTGGGGACTAGCGGAGCCCAGGAGCAGTTCTTC. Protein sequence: CASSVLGTSGAQEQFF. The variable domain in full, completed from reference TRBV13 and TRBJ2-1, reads AAGVIQSPRHLIKEKRETATLKCYPIPRHDTVYWYQQGPGQDPQFLISFYEKMQSDKGSIPDRFSAQQFSDYHSELNMSSLELGDSALYFCASSVLGTSGAQEQFFGPGTRLTVL.